This T cell receptor (beta chain) was sequenced during a study of blood T cell repertoires in COVID-19. Study in general: The study drew acute and convalescent COVID-19 samples from the United States, Italy and Spain.

In the authors' methods: Amplification with reference gene primers provided the estimates of nucleated cell counts. Produced via immunoSEQ multiplex PCR; TCRdb's table is partial and in-frame only. V, J and clone size derive from that table, while D and trimming were established from the DNA sequence. The profile shows around 310,000 clones, about 90% of them singletons. This clone has a single count. The CDR3 contains 13 residues. The germline V and J ends were trimmed by 5 bases and 4 bases, with 11 bases remaining between them. This TCR was recovered from a woman in her 40s with COVID-19, enrolled during active disease. The sample consisted of peripheral blood. The V gene is TRBV12-3 or TRBV12-4, the J gene TRBJ1-2, with D unclear. Here the CDR3 reads CASSIQLGYGYTF. In DNA, the CDR3 is TGTGCCAGCAGTATACAGTTAGGCTATGGCTACACCTTC.